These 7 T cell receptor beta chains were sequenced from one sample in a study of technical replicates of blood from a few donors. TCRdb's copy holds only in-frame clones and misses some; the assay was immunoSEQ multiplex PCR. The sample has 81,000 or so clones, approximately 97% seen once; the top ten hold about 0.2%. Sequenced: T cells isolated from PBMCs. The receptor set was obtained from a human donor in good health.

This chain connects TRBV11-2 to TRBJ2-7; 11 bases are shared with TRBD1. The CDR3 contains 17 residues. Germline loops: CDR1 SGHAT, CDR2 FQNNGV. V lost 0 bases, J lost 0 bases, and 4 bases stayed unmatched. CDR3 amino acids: CASSLDLGTGGSYEQYF. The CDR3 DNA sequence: TGTGCCAGCAGCTTAGATCTTGGGACAGGGGGCTCCTACGAGCAGTACTTC.

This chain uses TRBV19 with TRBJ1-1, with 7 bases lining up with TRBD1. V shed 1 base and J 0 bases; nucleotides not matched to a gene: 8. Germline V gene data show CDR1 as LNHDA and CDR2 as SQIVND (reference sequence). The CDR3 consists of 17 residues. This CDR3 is CASSIAPGQVLNTEAFF. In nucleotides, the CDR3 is TGTGCCAGTAGTATAGCCCCCGGACAGGTTTTGAACACTGAAGCTTTCTTT.

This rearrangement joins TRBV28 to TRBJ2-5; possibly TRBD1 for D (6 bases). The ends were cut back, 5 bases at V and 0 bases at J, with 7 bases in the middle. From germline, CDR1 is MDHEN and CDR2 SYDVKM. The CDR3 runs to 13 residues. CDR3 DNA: TGTGCCAGCAGTGCAGGGGACCAAGAGACCCAGTACTTC. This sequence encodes CASSAGDQETQYF.

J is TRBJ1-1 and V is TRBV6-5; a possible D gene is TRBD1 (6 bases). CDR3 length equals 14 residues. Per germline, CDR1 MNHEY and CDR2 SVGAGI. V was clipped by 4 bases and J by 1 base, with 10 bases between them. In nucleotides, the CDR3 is TGTGCCAGCAGTTTAGGACAGTCGAACACTGAAGCTTTCTTT. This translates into CASSLGQSNTEAFF.

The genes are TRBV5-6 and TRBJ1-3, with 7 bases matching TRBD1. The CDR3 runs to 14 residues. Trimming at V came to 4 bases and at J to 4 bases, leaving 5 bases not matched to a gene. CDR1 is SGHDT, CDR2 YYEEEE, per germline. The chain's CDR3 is CASSAGQPGNTIYF. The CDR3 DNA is TGTGCCAGCAGCGCGGGACAGCCAGGAAACACCATATATTTT.

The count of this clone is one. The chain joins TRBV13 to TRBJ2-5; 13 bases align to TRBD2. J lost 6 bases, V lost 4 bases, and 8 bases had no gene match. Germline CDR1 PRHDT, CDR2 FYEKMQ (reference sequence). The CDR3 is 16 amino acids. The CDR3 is CASSSPSGTSGKTQYF. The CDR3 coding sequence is TGTGCCAGCAGCTCTCCCTCCGGGACTAGCGGGAAGACCCAGTACTTC. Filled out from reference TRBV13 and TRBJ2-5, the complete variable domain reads AAGVIQSPRHLIKEKRETATLKCYPIPRHDTVYWYQQGPGQDPQFLISFYEKMQSDKGSIPDRFSAQQFSDYHSELNMSSLELGDSALYFCASSSPSGTSGKTQYFGPGTRLLVL.

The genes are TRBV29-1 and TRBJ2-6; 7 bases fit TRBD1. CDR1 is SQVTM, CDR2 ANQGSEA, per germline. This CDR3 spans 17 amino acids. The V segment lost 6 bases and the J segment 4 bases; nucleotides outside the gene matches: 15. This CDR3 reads CSVVDRATALGANVLTF. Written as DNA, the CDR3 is TGCAGCGTGGTAGACAGGGCTACTGCGTTGGGGGCCAACGTCCTGACTTTC.